The next 7 T cell receptor beta chains were all read from a single sample in a study of T cell responses to AZD1222 COVID-19 vaccine. This table comes from immunoSEQ multiplex PCR, and its TCRdb copy is limited to in-frame clones, with some not included. The table has around 130,000 clones, 80% to 95% seen once. The sample was peripheral blood, taken 28 days after the second dose of the MenACWY control vaccine. The receptors stem from an adult who received the MenACWY meningococcal vaccine as a control.

The rearrangement uses TRBV7-3 and TRBJ2-3, with 8 bases that match TRBD2. The trim removed 1 base at V and 3 bases at J, leaving 3 bases unmatched. Germline values: CDR1 SGHTA, CDR2 FQGTGA. The CDR3 contains 15 residues. The chain's CDR3 is CASSLIGTRTDTQYF. Written as DNA, the CDR3 is TGTGCCAGCAGCTTAATTGGGACTAGAACAGATACGCAGTATTTT.

The chain employs TRBV7-9 and TRBJ2-5; 7 bases agree with TRBD1. The CDR3 contains 14 residues. The germline V gene has CDR1 SEHNR and CDR2 FQNEAQ (reference sequence). With 3 bases clipped from V and 5 bases from J, the junction kept 6 bases outside the gene matches. The chain's CDR3 is CASSFYRGDETQYF. The DNA of the CDR3 is TGTGCCAGCAGCTTCTACAGGGGTGATGAGACCCAGTACTTC.

The chain recombines TRBV7-2 with TRBJ2-5; possible D gene TRBD1, 6 bases. V shed 4 bases and J shed 4 bases, with 10 bases lying between them. The germline V gene has CDR1 SGHTA and CDR2 FQGNSA. The CDR3 has 13 residues. CDR3 residues: CASSSGQRETQYF. Written as DNA, the CDR3 is TGTGCCAGCAGCTCAGGACAGAGAGAGACCCAGTACTTC.

CDR3 nucleotides: TGTGCCAGCAGCTCCGACAGGGGAAGCAATCAGCCCCAGCATTTT. Translated: CASSSDRGSNQPQHF. The chain couples TRBV27 to TRBJ1-5, with 8 bases that match TRBD1. This CDR3 is built from 15 residues. V lost 6 bases and J lost 1; bases outside the gene matches: 5. CDR1 and CDR2 from the germline V gene are MNHEY and SMNVEV (reference sequence).

The V gene is TRBV6-5, the J gene TRBJ1-2; no clear D. The CDR3 totals 14 residues. Germline assignment: CDR1 MNHEY and CDR2 SVGAGI. Deletions cut 0 bases from V and 8 bases from J, with 13 bases between. This CDR3 reads CASSYSPSPSGYTF. The CDR3 DNA reads TGTGCCAGCAGTTACTCGCCCTCCCCGTCAGGCTACACCTTC.

The chain links TRBV15 to TRBJ2-5; the match to TRBD2 covers 14 bases. The CDR3 extends over 17 amino acids. Trimming removed 5 bases from V and 5 bases from J; junction bases left unmatched: 10. Per germline, CDR1 LNHNV and CDR2 YYDKDF (reference sequence). The CDR3 nucleotides are TGTGCCACCAGCGGATGGACTAGCGGGGGGTCTTTGGAGACCCAGTACTTC. Its translation: CATSGWTSGGSLETQYF.

The rearrangement joins TRBV12-3 or TRBV12-4 to TRBJ1-1; tentative D call: TRBD1 (5 bases). Trimming took 8 bases from V and 1 from J, leaving 8 bases between them. This CDR3 is 12 amino acids long. CDR3: CASQQENTEAFF. The CDR3 region has the DNA TGTGCCAGCCAACAGGAGAACACTGAAGCTTTCTTT.